This T cell receptor beta chain was found in a study of regulatory T cells in long-lasting Graves disease. To make TCR beta libraries, researchers used iRepertoire HTBI primers and Arm-PCR of CDR3 regions. TCRdb reanalysed the multiplex PCR reads using MiXCR and keeps one entry per CDR3 protein. The repertoire holds roughly 400,000 distinct CDR3 sequences, about 15% seen once, with around 7.6% in the top ten. This clonotype came up many times. Time point reported: newly diagnosed GD, antithyroid drugs for less than 3 months. Researchers made the TCR library from RNA that was extracted from PBMCs. CDR3 length equals 16 residues. V was pared by 0 bases and J by 3 bases, with 5 bases of the junction left unmatched. These data were also reused for a study on T cells in Graves' hyperthyroidism and ophthalmopathy. That work states: A first-round RT-PCR of the TCR CDR3 used the HTBI primer set.

The specimen was peripheral blood mononuclear cells (PBMCs), collected at new diagnosis, from a patient treated with antithyroid drugs. V usage is TRBV12-3 or TRBV12-4 and J usage is TRBJ2-7; 10 bases are a match to TRBD1. The clonotype was recovered from a middle-aged woman with Graves disease. The CDR3 region is CASSLAGTGVLYEQYF. The CDR3 DNA is TGTGCCAGCAGTTTAGCCGGGACAGGGGTGCTCTACGAGCAGTACTTC.